The sequence of this T cell receptor (beta chain) was determined in a study of T cell changes during pregnancy in multiple sclerosis. Trimming at V came to 2 bases and at J to 2 bases, leaving 6 bases not matched to a gene. The CDR3 is made up of 15 amino acids. Germline-derived CDR1 and CDR2 are SGHRS and YFSETQ. Method: immunoSEQ multiplex PCR; TCRdb's copy keeps in-frame clones and lacks some. The sample includes more than 60,000 clones, 90% to 95% of them seen just once. The receptor's source is a female donor with multiple sclerosis, enrolled in a pregnancy study. The chain links TRBV5-1 to TRBJ2-5, with 7 bases aligning to TRBD2. This specimen was peripheral blood, taken in the second trimester of pregnancy. The CDR3 protein is CASSLGRGGQETQYF. CDR3 nucleotide sequence: TGCGCCAGCAGCTTAGGTCGGGGAGGGCAAGAGACCCAGTACTTC.